The source of this TCR beta chain is a study of identical twins. TCRdb re-analysed the 5' RACE reads in MiXCR, keeping a single row per CDR3 protein. The sample contains nearly 650,000 distinct CDR3 sequences, 7% to 7.5% of which appear only once. Germline assignment: CDR1 SGHRS and CDR2 YFSETQ. The CDR3 is 16 amino acids. The germline V and J ends were trimmed by 0 bases and 0 bases, with 10 bases remaining between them. In this sample, this clonotype turned up many times. Its antigen is currently unknown. Study findings and constraints: Abundant beta clonotypes from cord blood bore fewer insertions; memory repertoires lacked this pattern.

The data were also submitted as part of a second study, on yellow fever vaccine responses in identical twins. In that study: Twins' vaccine T cell response reportedly gave the appearance of partial convergence and partial personalization.

The source material was PBMCs. The sequence was obtained from a woman aged 18-29 years in good health. The rearrangement uses TRBV5-1 and TRBJ2-1; perhaps TRBD2 as D (6 bases). CDR3 sequence reads: CASSLAGAGSYNEQFF. The CDR3 nucleotides read TGCGCCAGCAGCTTGGCGGGAGCGGGCTCCTACAATGAGCAGTTCTTC.